One and the same sample provided the 11 T cell receptor beta chains below, sequenced in a study of cytomegalovirus exposure and HLA in healthy donors. Researchers ran the PCR with 60 Vbeta and 13 Jbeta primers. Measured with immunoSEQ multiplex PCR; TCRdb has only the in-frame clones, and not every one. The profile shows 120,000 to 150,000 clones, around 80% of them singletons. Material for sequencing was PBMCs. Every receptor here comes from a young man in good health and CMV-seronegative.

This chain joins TRBV7-8 and TRBJ1-4; possibly TRBD1 for D (5 bases). The germline V gene has CDR1 SGHVS and CDR2 FQNEAQ. V was pared by 4 bases and J by 7 bases, with 25 bases between. This CDR3 contains 18 residues. CDR3 in DNA: TGTGCCAGCAGCTCGCGGGACCGCCGGATTAGACACGGTGAAAAACTGTTTTTT. Translating gives CASSSRDRRIRHGEKLFF.

V usage is TRBV13 and J usage is TRBJ2-4; the match to TRBD2 covers 7 bases. There are 16 residues in the CDR3. The V segment lost 4 bases and the J segment 3 bases; nucleotides outside the gene matches: 9. Germline V gene lookup returns CDR1 PRHDT and CDR2 FYEKMQ (reference sequence). CDR3: CASSSPRRGSKNIQYF. For the CDR3, the DNA is TGTGCCAGCAGCTCGCCCCGTCGCGGGAGCAAAAACATTCAGTACTTC.

This clone was picked up a small number of times. This CDR3 is CAWSVQLGQKNTEAFF. The DNA for the CDR3 is TGTGCCTGGAGTGTACAGTTGGGGCAGAAGAACACTGAAGCTTTCTTT. The chain combines TRBV30 with TRBJ1-1, with a tentative D call TRBD1 (5 bases). Trimming left V 0 bases short and J 1 base short, with 15 bases between. Germline values: CDR1 GTSNPN, CDR2 SVGIG (reference sequence). This CDR3 is built from 16 residues.

The chain employs TRBV6-5 and TRBJ2-2; weak D call: TRBD1 (5 bases). Germline V gives CDR1 MNHEY, CDR2 SVGAGI. Trimming shortened V by 2 bases and J by 0 bases, and 7 bases separated the two germline ends. The CDR3 consists of 15 residues. CDR3 nucleotides: TGTGCCAGCAGTTACAGGGGTACGAACACCGGGGAGCTGTTTTTT. Its translation: CASSYRGTNTGELFF.

As concerns this clone: Compared with germline, one end of the junction differs, possibly owing to a read error. The chain carries TRBV5-6 and TRBJ1-2, with TRBD1 matching 8 bases. There are 16 residues in the CDR3. Germline CDR1 and CDR2: SGHDT and YYEEEE. DNA for the CDR3: TGTGCCAGCAGCTTAGGACAGGGATTTTCTGTGGATGGCTACCCCTTC. Translation: CASSLGQGFSVDGYPF.

This CDR3 is CASSEWGGQKSSYEQYF. The CDR3 nucleotides read TGTGCCAGCAGCGAGTGGGGGGGGCAGAAGAGCTCCTACGAGCAGTACTTC. This chain uses TRBV25-1 with TRBJ2-7; TRBD2 might be the D (7 bases). Germline CDR1 reads MGHDK; CDR2 reads SYGVNS. The V gene lost 6 bases and the J gene lost 0 bases, with 21 bases spanning the gap. The CDR3 is 17 amino acids.

CDR3 coding DNA: TGTGCCAGGGGAGGAAAAAACGCGAACACCGGGGAGCTGTTTTTT. It codes for CARGGKNANTGELFF. V and J are TRBV10-3 and TRBJ2-2; D is possibly TRBD2 (6 bases). The CDR3 is made up of 15 amino acids. CDR1 is ENHRY and CDR2 is SYGVKD in the germline V gene. The V gene lost 10 bases and the J gene lost 0 bases, with 15 bases spanning the gap.

This chain joins TRBV20-1 and TRBJ1-1, with D unclear. Germline assignment: CDR1 DFQATT and CDR2 SNEGSKA (reference sequence). Trimming pared 0 bases from V and 5 bases from J, leaving 4 bases between. The CDR3 spans 11 residues. The CDR3 protein is CSARDVTEAFF. The CDR3, as DNA: TGCAGTGCTAGAGACGTAACTGAAGCTTTCTTT.

This chain uses TRBV9 with TRBJ2-2; D call uncertain. The CDR3 runs to 15 residues. Trimming left V 2 bases short and J 0 bases short, with 8 bases between. Germline-derived CDR1 and CDR2 are SGDLS and YYNGEE. The CDR3 region has the DNA TGTGCCAGCAGCGTCAGTCCGACGAACACCGGGGAGCTGTTTTTT. Protein sequence: CASSVSPTNTGELFF.

The rearrangement uses TRBV18 and TRBJ1-6, with 7 bases aligning to TRBD1. Germline CDR1 and CDR2: KGHSH and LQKENI. Trimming took 3 bases from V and 10 from J; bases not matched to a gene: 9. The CDR3 length is 15 residues. Written as DNA, the CDR3 is TGTGCCAGCTCACCGACAGGGTACGCGGAGTCACCCCTCCACTTT. This encodes CASSPTGYAESPLHF.

This chain joins TRBV15 and TRBJ2-1, with TRBD2 identical over 12 bases. The CDR3 totals 15 residues. CDR1 and CDR2 (germline): LNHNV, YYDKDF (reference sequence). The trim removed 8 bases at V and 10 bases at J, leaving 12 bases unmatched. The CDR3 DNA is TGTGCCACCGGAAGGACTAGCGGGATCCCTCTGGAGCAGTTCTTC. This codes for CATGRTSGIPLEQFF.